Below, 27 T cell receptor beta chains from the same sample are listed, as sequenced in a study of OX40 agonist ivuxolimab in advanced cancers. Produced via immunoSEQ multiplex PCR; TCRdb's table is partial and in-frame only. The sample holds 47,000 or so clones, approximately 90% seen once. Sequenced here: CD4+ or CD8+ T cells sorted from blood, sampled in a trial of the OX40 agonist ivuxolimab. The receptors derive from an adult with an advanced solid tumor such as melanoma, head and neck, liver or kidney cancer.

The chain recombines TRBV2 with TRBJ1-5; D gene uncertain. The CDR3 consists of 13 residues. V was trimmed by 2 bases and J by 11 bases, leaving 13 bases between them. CDR1 and CDR2 from the germline V gene are SNHLY and FYNNEI. CDR3 DNA: TGTGCCAGCAGTGAACGTGGTATGAGTGCCCAGCATTTT. This translates into CASSERGMSAQHF.

This clone was detected a few times. The same CDR3 can be traced to other DNA sequences in this sample. The V gene is TRBV4-2, the J gene TRBJ1-5; D is unresolved. Germline loops: CDR1 LGHNA, CDR2 YNFKEQ. This CDR3 has 12 residues. Deletions cut 0 bases from V and 6 bases from J, with 3 bases between. CDR3 sequence reads: CASSQEGQPQHF. DNA of the CDR3: TGTGCCAGCAGCCAAGAGGGTCAGCCCCAGCATTTT.

This clone showed up just a few times. The J gene is TRBJ2-6, the V gene TRBV6-4; D perhaps matches TRBD1 (6 bases). The V gene lost 5 bases and the J gene lost 0 bases, with 14 bases spanning the gap. There are 17 residues in the CDR3. The V gene's germline CDR1 is MRHNA and CDR2 SNTAGT. Written as DNA, the CDR3 is TGTGCCAGCAGTTCCGGACAGCCCCTCTCTGGGGCCAACGTCCTGACTTTC. It yields the protein CASSSGQPLSGANVLTF.

The genes are TRBV27 and TRBJ2-6; D gene unclear. CDR3 length equals 15 residues. Germline V gene sequence: CDR1 MNHEY, CDR2 SMNVEV (reference sequence). The ends were cut back, 5 bases at V and 0 bases at J, with 8 bases in the middle. DNA of the CDR3: TGTGCCAGCAGTGGAGTAATCTCTGGGGCCAACGTCCTGACTTTC. Protein: CASSGVISGANVLTF.

The rearrangement links TRBV5-1 to TRBJ2-1, with 9 bases lining up with TRBD2. The V segment lost 4 bases and the J segment 7 bases; nucleotides outside the gene matches: 12. CDR1 and CDR2 (germline): SGHRS, YFSETQ. The CDR3 runs 16 residues. CDR3 DNA sequence: TGCGCCAGCAGCGGGGGGAGCGGGGGGCCTTGGAATGAGCAGTTCTTC. Amino acid sequence: CASSGGSGGPWNEQFF.

The V call is TRBV5-1, the J call TRBJ1-1; D is uncertain. Trimming took off 2 bases at V and 4 bases at J, with 21 bases between the two ends. In germline, CDR1 is SGHRS, CDR2 YFSETQ. This CDR3 is built from 17 residues. CDR3 coding DNA: TGCGCCAGCAGCTTTAACGGCCCCATAGGAGAATTCACTGAAGCTTTCTTT. Translating gives CASSFNGPIGEFTEAFF.

The J gene is TRBJ1-1, the V gene TRBV28; D not resolved. Germline values: CDR1 MDHEN, CDR2 SYDVKM. This CDR3 spans 13 amino acids. Trimming took off 7 bases at V and 1 base at J, with 10 bases between the two ends. CDR3 bases: TGTGCCAGCATGCTAGTCGGGAACACTGAAGCTTTCTTT. Its protein is CASMLVGNTEAFF.

V usage is TRBV29-1 and J usage is TRBJ2-6; D gene uncertain. Trimming took off 3 bases at V and 0 bases at J, with 12 bases between the two ends. The germline gives CDR1 SQVTM, CDR2 ANQGSEA. This CDR3 has 16 residues. The DNA of the CDR3 is TGCAGCGTTGAGCAGTCAGATAACTCTGGGGCCAACGTCCTGACTTTC. Protein: CSVEQSDNSGANVLTF. Filled out from reference TRBV29-1 and TRBJ2-6, the complete variable domain reads SAVISQKPSRDICQRGTSLTIQCQVDSQVTMMFWYRQQPGQSLTLIATANQGSEATYESGFVIDKFPISRPNLTFSTLTVSNMSPEDSSIYLCSVEQSDNSGANVLTFGAGSRLTVL.

The rearrangement uses TRBV6-5 and TRBJ1-3; D uncertain. CDR3 size: 14 residues. Germline-derived CDR1 and CDR2 are MNHEY and SVGAGI. The V end lost 6 bases, the J end lost 0 bases, and 9 bases lay between the germline ends. Here the CDR3 DNA reads TGTGCCAGCAGGAACATGTACTCTGGAAACACCATATATTTT. Translated: CASRNMYSGNTIYF.

The chain has TRBV5-1 and TRBJ2-5; 10 bases line up with TRBD2. Unmatched junction bases numbered 10, after V lost 0 bases and J lost 5 bases. Germline V gives CDR1 SGHRS, CDR2 YFSETQ. The CDR3 is 17 residues long. The CDR3 region has the DNA TGCGCCAGCAGCTTGGTGGGGGGGACTAGCGTGGCGGAGACCCAGTACTTC. Translating it yields CASSLVGGTSVAETQYF.

V gene TRBV6-5 combines with J gene TRBJ2-2; tentative D call: TRBD1 (6 bases). In germline, CDR1 is MNHEY, CDR2 SVGAGI. The V and J ends lost 6 bases and 9 bases respectively, with 11 bases between them. The CDR3 is 12 amino acids. CDR3 amino acids: CASSMDSRELFF. As DNA, the CDR3 is TGTGCCAGCAGCATGGACAGCCGGGAGCTGTTTTTT.

The rearrangement links TRBV7-9 to TRBJ2-2; 7 bases align to TRBD1. The J segment lost 6 bases and the V segment lost 5 bases, leaving 9 bases of the junction unmatched. Germline V gene lookup returns CDR1 SEHNR and CDR2 FQNEAQ (reference sequence). The CDR3 is made up of 15 amino acids. CDR3 sequence: CASSRVRQGSGELFF. The DNA for the CDR3 is TGTGCCAGCAGCCGCGTAAGACAGGGTTCCGGGGAGCTGTTTTTT. Variable domain in full (rest from reference TRBV7-9 and TRBJ2-2): DTGVSQNPRHKITKRGQNVTFRCDPISEHNRLYWYRQTLGQGPEFLTYFQNEAQLEKSRLLSDRFSAERPKGSFSTLEIQRTEQGDSAMYLCASSRVRQGSGELFFGEGSRLTVL.

The CDR3 nucleotides read TGTGCCAGCAGTTCAGGGACTAGCGGGGTGGAGACCCAGTACTTC. It codes for CASSSGTSGVETQYF. The chain employs TRBV27 and TRBJ2-5; 13 nucleotides match TRBD2. Germline V lookup: CDR1 MNHEY, CDR2 SMNVEV (reference sequence). The CDR3 is made up of 15 amino acids. V was pared by 4 bases and J by 5 bases, with 4 bases of the junction left unmatched.

The CDR3 region has the DNA TGTGCCAGCAGTGAAGACAGGAGCTCCTACGAGCAGTACTTC. Translation: CASSEDRSSYEQYF. V usage is TRBV6-1 and J usage is TRBJ2-7; maybe TRBD1 (5 bases). This CDR3 has 14 amino acids. The ends were cut back, 1 base at V and 0 bases at J, with 7 bases in the middle. The germline CDR1 and CDR2 sequences are MNHNS and SASEGT.

V usage is TRBV28 and J usage is TRBJ2-7, with a tentative D call TRBD1 (6 bases). V shed 4 bases and J shed 6 bases, with 13 bases lying between them. CDR1 and CDR2 (germline): MDHEN, SYDVKM. CDR3 size: 13 residues. The CDR3 DNA reads as TGTGCCAGCAGTTGGGACACAGGGATCGAGCAGTACTTC. Residues: CASSWDTGIEQYF.

This clone was seen just once. V gene TRBV14 combines with J gene TRBJ2-7; the D gene is possibly TRBD1 (5 bases). This CDR3 is built from 13 residues. V dropped 6 bases and J dropped 3 bases, with 12 bases sitting between them. Germline loops: CDR1 SGHDN, CDR2 FVKESK. CDR3 region: CASSTRGNYEQYF. DNA for the CDR3: TGTGCCAGCAGTACAAGGGGAAACTACGAGCAGTACTTC.

The chain recombines TRBV6-5 with TRBJ1-1, with D unclear. This CDR3 contains 13 residues. V was trimmed by 6 bases and J by 0 bases, leaving 8 bases between them. Germline CDR1 reads MNHEY; CDR2 reads SVGAGI. For the CDR3, the DNA is TGTGCCAGCAGGCCTCATCTGAACACTGAAGCTTTCTTT. As protein: CASRPHLNTEAFF.

The chain recombines TRBV28 with TRBJ2-3; 12 bases map to TRBD1. J gave up 2 bases and V 7 bases, and 10 bases lay outside the gene matches. Germline V gene lookup returns CDR1 MDHEN and CDR2 SYDVKM. The CDR3 extends over 17 amino acids. CDR3 amino acids: CASKYPGTGGLTDTQYF. The CDR3 coding sequence is TGTGCCAGCAAATATCCTGGGACAGGGGGCCTCACAGATACGCAGTATTTT.

The chain links TRBV9 to TRBJ2-6, with D hard to call. Germline loops: CDR1 SGDLS, CDR2 YYNGEE. The CDR3 is 17 residues long. Trimming took 1 base from V and 0 from J, leaving 11 bases between them. The CDR3: CASSVTQILSGANVLTF. CDR3 DNA: TGTGCCAGCAGCGTAACGCAGATTCTCTCTGGGGCCAACGTCCTGACTTTC.

V usage is TRBV4-3 and J usage is TRBJ2-1; 10 bases match TRBD2. J lost 5 bases, V lost 0 bases, and 7 bases had no gene match. The CDR3 has 17 residues. In germline, CDR1 is LGHNA, CDR2 YSLEER. CDR3 sequence (DNA): TGCGCCAGCAGCCAAGATTTTACTAGCGGGGTCGACAATGAGCAGTTCTTC. Protein: CASSQDFTSGVDNEQFF.

As for this clone: One end of the junction fails to match germline, which may point to a read error. This sequence joins TRBV7-7 and TRBJ2-1; no clear D gene. This CDR3 is built from 13 residues. CDR1 and CDR2 (germline): SSHAT, FNYEAQ (reference sequence). CDR3 sequence: CASSVGPYNEQFF. The CDR3 nucleotides are TGTGCTAGCAGCGTAGGACCTTACAATGAGCAGTTCTTC. The whole variable domain, filled in from reference TRBV7-7 and TRBJ2-1, reads GAGVSQSPRYKVTKRGQDVTLRCDPISSHATLYWYQQALGQGPEFLTYFNYEAQPDKSGLPSDRFSAERPEGSISTLTIQRTEQRDSAMYRCASSVGPYNEQFFGPGTRLTVL.

The genes are TRBV7-9 and TRBJ1-1, with D tentatively TRBD1 (5 bases). The CDR3 is 13 residues long. Germline CDR1 reads SEHNR; CDR2 reads FQNEAQ (reference sequence). Between the trimmed V and J ends, which lost 5 bases and 3 bases, there was a span of 10 bases. CDR3: CASSPGSDTEAFF. CDR3 DNA: TGTGCCAGCAGCCCAGGGTCGGACACTGAAGCTTTCTTT.

The rearrangement joins TRBV5-1 to TRBJ2-1; no definite D call. The V gene's germline CDR1 is SGHRS and CDR2 YFSETQ. The V end lost 1 base, the J end lost 5 bases, and 10 bases lay between the germline ends. The CDR3 length is 14 residues. DNA for the CDR3: TGCGCCAGCAGCTTGTTAAGTTCCGACAATGAGCAGTTCTTC. Protein: CASSLLSSDNEQFF.

The chain combines TRBV25-1 with TRBJ2-6, with no clear D. The CDR3 has 17 residues. The germline V and J ends were trimmed by 4 bases and 0 bases, with 13 bases remaining between them. The germline gives CDR1 MGHDK, CDR2 SYGVNS. The CDR3 nucleotides are TGTGCCAGCAGTGGAGTTGTGCTGGACTCTGGGGCCAACGTCCTGACTTTC. Its translation: CASSGVVLDSGANVLTF.

Concerning this clone: Germline and junction disagree at one end, which may indicate a read error. The chain employs TRBV28 and TRBJ2-7; no clear D gene. Germline CDR1 reads MDHEN; CDR2 reads SYDVKM. This CDR3 spans 11 amino acids. The CDR3 sequence: CASSFSDEQYF. CDR3 in DNA: TGTGCCAGCAGTTTCTCCGACGAGCAGTACTTC.

CDR3 nucleotide sequence: TGTGCCAGCAGCGACGGAGGGGAAGAGGATACGCAGTATTTT. As protein: CASSDGGEEDTQYF. The chain carries TRBV5-6 and TRBJ2-3; possibly TRBD2 for D (6 bases). Looked up from germline, CDR1 is SGHDT and CDR2 is YYEEEE. The CDR3 contains 14 residues. The V and J ends lost 4 bases and 6 bases respectively, with 15 bases between them.

The chain uses TRBV11-2 and TRBJ2-7, with D unresolved. This CDR3 comprises 13 residues. Germline assignment: CDR1 SGHAT and CDR2 FQNNGV. Trimming took off 0 bases at V and 4 bases at J, with 7 bases between the two ends. The CDR3 sequence is CASSLDLFYEQYF. Here the CDR3 DNA reads TGTGCCAGCAGCTTAGATCTTTTTTACGAGCAGTACTTC.